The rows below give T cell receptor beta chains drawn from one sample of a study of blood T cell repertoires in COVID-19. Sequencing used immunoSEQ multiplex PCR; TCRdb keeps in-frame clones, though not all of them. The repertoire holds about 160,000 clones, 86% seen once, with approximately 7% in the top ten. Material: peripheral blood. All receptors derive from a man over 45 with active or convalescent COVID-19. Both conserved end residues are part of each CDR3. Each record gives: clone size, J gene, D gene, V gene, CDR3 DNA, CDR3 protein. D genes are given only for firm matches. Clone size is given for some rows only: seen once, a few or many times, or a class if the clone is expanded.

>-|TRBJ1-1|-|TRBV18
TGTGCCAGCTCACCACCTACCAGGGCTGAAGCTTTCTTT
CASSPPTRAEAFF
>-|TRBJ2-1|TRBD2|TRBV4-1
TGCGCCAGCAGCCAGCAAGCGGGAAGCTCCTACAATGAGCAGTTCTTC
CASSQQAGSSYNEQFF
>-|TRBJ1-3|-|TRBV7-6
TGTGCCAGCAGCAGGGCGCAGGGCGGAAACACCATATATTTT
CASSRAQGGNTIYF
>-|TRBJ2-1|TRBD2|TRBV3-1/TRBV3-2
TGTGCCAGCAGCCTAGAATCAGCGGGACTGTACAATGAGCAGTTCTTC
CASSLESAGLYNEQFF
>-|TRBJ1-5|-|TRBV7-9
TGTGCCAGCAGCCTCGACGGAGGGGTGGGACAGCCCCAGCATTTT
CASSLDGGVGQPQHF
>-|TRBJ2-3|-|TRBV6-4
TGTGCCAGCAGTGAAGAGGCCTCCACAGATACGCAGTATTTT
CASSEEASTDTQYF
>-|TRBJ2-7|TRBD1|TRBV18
TGTGCCAGCTCACAAGGGACAGGGGGGACCTACGAGCAGTACTTC
CASSQGTGGTYEQYF
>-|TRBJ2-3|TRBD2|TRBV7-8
TGTGCCAGCAGCGAAGGGACTAGCGGGAGTCGAGATACGCAGTATTTT
CASSEGTSGSRDTQYF
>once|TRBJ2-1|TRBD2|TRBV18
TGTGCCAGCTCCCCTAACTCCGGGACTAGCAATGAGCAGTTCTTC
CASSPNSGTSNEQFF
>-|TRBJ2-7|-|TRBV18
TGTGCCAGCTCACTAGACATCTTATCCTACGAGCAGTACTTC
CASSLDILSYEQYF
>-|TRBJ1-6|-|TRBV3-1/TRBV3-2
TGTGCCAGCAGCCGCTCTTCGGGGGATAATTCACCCCTCCACTTT
CASSRSSGDNSPLHF
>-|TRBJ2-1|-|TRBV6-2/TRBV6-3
TGTGCCAGCAGTGCGACAAACTCCTACAATGAGCAGTTCTTC
CASSATNSYNEQFF
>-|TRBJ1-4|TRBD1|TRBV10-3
TGTGCCATCAGTGGGACAGGTGGGGGTAATGAAAAACTGTTTTTT
CAISGTGGGNEKLFF
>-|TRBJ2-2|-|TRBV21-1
TGTGCCAACGGACAGTTTACTAACACCGGGGAGCTGTTTTTT
CANGQFTNTGELFF
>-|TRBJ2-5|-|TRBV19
TGTGCCAGTAGTACAATTGGACAGACTCAACAAGAGACCCAGTACTTC
CASSTIGQTQQETQYF
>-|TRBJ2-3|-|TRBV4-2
TGTGCCAGCAGCCAAGACAGGGAAGGGGCAGATACGCAGTATTTT
CASSQDREGADTQYF
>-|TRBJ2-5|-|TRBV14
TGTGCCAGCAGTCACAAGACAGGAGTCCAAGAGACCCAGTACTTC
CASSHKTGVQETQYF
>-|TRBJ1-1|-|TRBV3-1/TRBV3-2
TGTGCCAGCAGCCACCGACTTCCGGGACACAAGAACACTGAAGCTTTCTTT
CASSHRLPGHKNTEAFF
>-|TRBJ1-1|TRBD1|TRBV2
TGTGCCAGCAGTGACCCGGGACAGGGAGTTAGTGCTTTCTTT
CASSDPGQGVSAFF
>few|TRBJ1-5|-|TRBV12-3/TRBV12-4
TGTGCCAGCAGTTTTTATGGCAATCAGCCCCAGCATTTT
CASSFYGNQPQHF
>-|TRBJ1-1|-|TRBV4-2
TGTGCCAGCCGGATTGGACAAAACACTGAAGCTTTCTTT
CASRIGQNTEAFF
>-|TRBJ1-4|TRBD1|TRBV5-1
TGCGCCAGCAGCTTGGGGGCCGGGACAGGGACTAATGAAAAACTGTTTTTT
CASSLGAGTGTNEKLFF
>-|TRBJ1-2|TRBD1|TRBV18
TGTGCCAGCTCACCAAGGGAGGCAGCAGGGGGCCACTATGGCTACACCTTC
CASSPREAAGGHYGYTF
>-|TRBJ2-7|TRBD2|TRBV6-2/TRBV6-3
TGTGCCAGCAGTCTCTCCGGGACTACCTCCCAAGATAGGAACTTC
CASSLSGTTSQDRNF